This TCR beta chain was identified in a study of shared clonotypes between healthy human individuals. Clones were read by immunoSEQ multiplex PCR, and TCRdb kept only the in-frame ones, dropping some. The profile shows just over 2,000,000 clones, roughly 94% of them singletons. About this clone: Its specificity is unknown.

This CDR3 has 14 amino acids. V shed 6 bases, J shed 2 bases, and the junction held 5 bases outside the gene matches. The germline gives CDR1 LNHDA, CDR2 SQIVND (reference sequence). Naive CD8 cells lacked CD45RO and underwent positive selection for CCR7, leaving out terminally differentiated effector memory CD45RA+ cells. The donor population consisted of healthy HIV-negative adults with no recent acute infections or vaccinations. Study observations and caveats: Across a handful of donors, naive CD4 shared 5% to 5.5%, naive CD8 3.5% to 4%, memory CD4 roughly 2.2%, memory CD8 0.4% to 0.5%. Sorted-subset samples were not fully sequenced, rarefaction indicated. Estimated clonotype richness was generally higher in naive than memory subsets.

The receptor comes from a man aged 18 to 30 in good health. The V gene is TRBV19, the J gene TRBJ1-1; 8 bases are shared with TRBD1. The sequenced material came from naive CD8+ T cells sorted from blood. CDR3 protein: CASRPGQANTEAFF. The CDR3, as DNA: TGTGCCAGTAGACCGGGACAGGCCAACACTGAAGCTTTCTTT.